This T cell receptor beta chain was recovered during a study of blood T cell repertoires in COVID-19. As for the study in general: The samples span acute and convalescent COVID-19 from the United States, Italy and Spain. PBMCs, B-cell-depleted T cells, or T cells provided the cDNA or gDNA that made up the material.

The CDR3 totals 14 residues. Trimming removed 5 bases from V and 3 bases from J, with 13 bases in between. Germline CDR1 and CDR2: SNHLY and FYNNEI. In the source study's methods: The authors estimated nucleated cell counts from reference gene primer amplification. This table comes from immunoSEQ multiplex PCR, and its TCRdb copy is limited to in-frame clones, with some not included. That table gives V, J and clone size, and the DNA gave D and trimming. There are approximately 130,000 clones in the sample; 86% occur only once, and about 17% lies in the top ten. This chain joins TRBV2 and TRBJ2-5, with a possible D match to TRBD1 (6 bases). The clonotype comes from a woman aged 45-65 years who had recovered from COVID-19. The sample consisted of peripheral blood. As DNA, the CDR3 is TGTGCCAGCAGTCCCCGGACAGTCGAAGAGACCCAGTACTTC. This encodes CASSPRTVEETQYF.